Each of the 8 T cell receptor beta chains below was sequenced from the same sample in a study of cytomegalovirus exposure and HLA in healthy donors. Primers included in the PCR were 60 Vbeta and 13 Jbeta primers. This table comes from immunoSEQ multiplex PCR, and its TCRdb copy is limited to in-frame clones, with some not included. The top ten clones hold 2.6% of a sample with some 200,000 clones, approximately 70% of them seen once. The sequencing sample was made of PBMCs. These receptors were collected from a man in his forties or fifties in good health and CMV-seropositive.

This clone appeared a few times. J is TRBJ1-5 and V is TRBV6-1; weak D call: TRBD1 (5 bases). Trimming cost V 2 bases and J 5 bases, with 10 bases left between them. The CDR3 length is 14 residues. Germline V gene lookup returns CDR1 MNHNS and CDR2 SASEGT. The CDR3 DNA sequence: TGTGCCAGCAGTGAAATCAGGGTGGATCAGCCCCAGCATTTT. Translating it yields CASSEIRVDQPQHF.

This chain connects TRBV11-2 to TRBJ2-3, with a possible D match to TRBD1 (7 bases). The CDR3 length is 13 residues. Per the germline V gene, CDR1 is SGHAT and CDR2 is FQNNGV. V was shortened by 5 bases and J by 6 bases, with 12 bases between the two germline ends. CDR3 region: CASSVQGRDTQYF. The DNA for the CDR3 is TGTGCCAGCAGCGTACAGGGGAGGGATACGCAGTATTTT.

This chain links TRBV5-5 with TRBJ2-3; D might be TRBD2 (5 bases). The V and J ends lost 4 bases and 4 bases respectively, with 13 bases between them. The CDR3 totals 14 residues. Germline V gene lookup returns CDR1 SGHKS and CDR2 YYEKEE (reference sequence). In DNA, the CDR3 is TGTGCCAGCAGCCGGGATACTACGGCAGATACGCAGTATTTT. It encodes CASSRDTTADTQYF.

V is TRBV6-5 and J is TRBJ1-4; D may be TRBD1 (5 bases). CDR1 and CDR2 (germline): MNHEY, SVGAGI. The CDR3 has 12 amino acids. V was pared by 5 bases and J by 8 bases, with 9 bases between. CDR3 sequence (DNA): TGTGCCAGCAGTCTCGACAGAGAAAAACTGTTTTTT. Translating gives CASSLDREKLFF.

The genes are TRBV28 and TRBJ2-1; 8 bases fit TRBD2. There are 16 residues in the CDR3. Germline trimming cut 5 bases from V and 7 bases from J; bases unmatched to any gene: 13. The germline gives CDR1 MDHEN, CDR2 SYDVKM. The CDR3 bases are TGTGCCAGCAGTCCTAGGGCCGGGCGCGGGGGGAATGAGCAGTTCTTC. This sequence encodes CASSPRAGRGGNEQFF.

The chain is built from TRBV7-8 and TRBJ1-3; no clear D. V dropped 6 bases and J dropped 0 bases, with 12 bases sitting between them. Germline V gene lookup returns CDR1 SGHVS and CDR2 FQNEAQ. The CDR3 is 15 residues long. The CDR3 sequence: CASRREESSGNTIYF. The CDR3 bases are TGTGCCAGCAGACGGGAAGAGAGCTCTGGAAACACCATATATTTT.

This rearrangement joins TRBV28 to TRBJ2-7; TRBD2 matches 10 bases. The CDR3 is made up of 15 amino acids. After removal of 2 bases from V and 6 bases from J, the junction contained 7 bases not matched to a gene. The germline V gene has CDR1 MDHEN and CDR2 SYDVKM. Written as DNA, the CDR3 is TGTGCCAGCAGTTTAAGAGCGGGGGGGGCTAGCGAGCAGTACTTC. It translates to CASSLRAGGASEQYF.

The gene calls are TRBV7-2 and TRBJ2-2; no clear D. V was clipped by 1 base and J by 1 base, with 10 bases between them. Per the germline V gene, CDR1 is SGHTA and CDR2 is FQGNSA. This CDR3 region has 16 residues. Here the CDR3 DNA reads TGTGCCAGCAGCTTAGTCCCCCCACAGAACACCGGGGAGCTGTTTTTT. Amino acid sequence: CASSLVPPQNTGELFF.